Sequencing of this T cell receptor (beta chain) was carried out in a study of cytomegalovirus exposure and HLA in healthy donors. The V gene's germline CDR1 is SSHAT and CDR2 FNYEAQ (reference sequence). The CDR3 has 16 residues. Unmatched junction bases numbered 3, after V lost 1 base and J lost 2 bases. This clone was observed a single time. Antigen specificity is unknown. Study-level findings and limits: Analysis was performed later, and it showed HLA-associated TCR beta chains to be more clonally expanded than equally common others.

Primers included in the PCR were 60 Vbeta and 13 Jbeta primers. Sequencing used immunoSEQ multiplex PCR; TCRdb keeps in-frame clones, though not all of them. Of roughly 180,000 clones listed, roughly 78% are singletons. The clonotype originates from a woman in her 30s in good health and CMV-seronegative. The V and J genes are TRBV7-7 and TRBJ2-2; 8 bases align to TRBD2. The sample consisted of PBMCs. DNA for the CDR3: TGTGCCAGCAGCTTAGGGCGGGGGGCAAACACCGGGGAGCTGTTTTTT. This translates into CASSLGRGANTGELFF. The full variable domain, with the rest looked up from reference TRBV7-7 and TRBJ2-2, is GAGVSQSPRYKVTKRGQDVTLRCDPISSHATLYWYQQALGQGPEFLTYFNYEAQPDKSGLPSDRFSAERPEGSISTLTIQRTEQRDSAMYRCASSLGRGANTGELFFGEGSRLTVL.